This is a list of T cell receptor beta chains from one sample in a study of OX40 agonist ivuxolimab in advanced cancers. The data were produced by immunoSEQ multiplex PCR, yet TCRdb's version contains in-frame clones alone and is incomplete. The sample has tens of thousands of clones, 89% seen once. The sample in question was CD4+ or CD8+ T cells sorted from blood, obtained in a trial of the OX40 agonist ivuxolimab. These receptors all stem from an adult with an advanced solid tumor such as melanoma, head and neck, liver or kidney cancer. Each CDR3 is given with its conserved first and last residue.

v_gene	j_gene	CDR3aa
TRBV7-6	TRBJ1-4	CASSLAGRWQAGEKLFF
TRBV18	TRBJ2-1	CASSPPYAREQFF
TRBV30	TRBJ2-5	CAWSVGAGGPGETQYF
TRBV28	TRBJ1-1	CASSLRVGYEAFF
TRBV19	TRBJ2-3	CASSMLRTDFTDTQYF
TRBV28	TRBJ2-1	CASSTPGLGLYNEQFF
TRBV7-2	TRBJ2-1	CASSLGTMNEQFF
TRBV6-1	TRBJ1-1	CASRAMNTEAFF
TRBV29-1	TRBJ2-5	CGVPPEGETQYF
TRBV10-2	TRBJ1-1	CASSDQGAEAFF
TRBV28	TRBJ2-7	CASSPSDRLYEQYF
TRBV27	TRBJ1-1	CASSLMVTGEAFF
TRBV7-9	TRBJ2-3	CASTIVSGTSETSTDTQYF
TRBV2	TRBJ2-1	CASRDRSYNEQFF
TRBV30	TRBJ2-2	CACQGTSGPGELFF
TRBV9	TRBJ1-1	CASSVVSSGDEAFF
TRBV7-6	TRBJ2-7	CASSQIAYSYEQYF
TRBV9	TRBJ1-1	CASSAPGTGGTEAFF
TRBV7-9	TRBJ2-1	CASSFPGQGIQFF
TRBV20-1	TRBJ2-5	CSARKETQYF
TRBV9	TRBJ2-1	CASSPMGLAGENNEQFF
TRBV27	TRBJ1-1	CASSLLGTNTEAFF
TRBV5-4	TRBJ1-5	CASSRDGNQPQHF
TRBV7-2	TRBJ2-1	CASSLISGTPRDEQFF
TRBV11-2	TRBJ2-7	CASSLFSGSNYEQYF
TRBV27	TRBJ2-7	CASLGGGRVRGSYEQYF
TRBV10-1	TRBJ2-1	CASSFSPMDEQFF
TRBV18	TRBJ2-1	CASSPPLAGDLGEQFF
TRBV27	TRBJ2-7	CASAIYTTYEQYF
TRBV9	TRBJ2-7	CASSVGGTGVTYEQYF
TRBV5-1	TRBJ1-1	CASRGVGDTEAFF
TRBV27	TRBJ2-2	CASSLYGPGELFF
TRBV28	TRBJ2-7	CATSPYQFYEQYF
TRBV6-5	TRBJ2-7	CASTAGAIYEQYF
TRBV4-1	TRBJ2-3	CASAVGGSTDTQYF
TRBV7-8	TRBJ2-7	CASSLAYTYEQYF
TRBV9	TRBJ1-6	CASSVSGSSYNSPLHF
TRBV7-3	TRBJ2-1	CASSLETRVGRAAYNEQFF
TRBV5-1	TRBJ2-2	CASSPITGELFF
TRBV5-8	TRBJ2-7	CASARDGGSYEQYF
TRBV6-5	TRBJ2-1	CASSYSIGHNEQFF
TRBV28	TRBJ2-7	CASSSLISGISYEQYF